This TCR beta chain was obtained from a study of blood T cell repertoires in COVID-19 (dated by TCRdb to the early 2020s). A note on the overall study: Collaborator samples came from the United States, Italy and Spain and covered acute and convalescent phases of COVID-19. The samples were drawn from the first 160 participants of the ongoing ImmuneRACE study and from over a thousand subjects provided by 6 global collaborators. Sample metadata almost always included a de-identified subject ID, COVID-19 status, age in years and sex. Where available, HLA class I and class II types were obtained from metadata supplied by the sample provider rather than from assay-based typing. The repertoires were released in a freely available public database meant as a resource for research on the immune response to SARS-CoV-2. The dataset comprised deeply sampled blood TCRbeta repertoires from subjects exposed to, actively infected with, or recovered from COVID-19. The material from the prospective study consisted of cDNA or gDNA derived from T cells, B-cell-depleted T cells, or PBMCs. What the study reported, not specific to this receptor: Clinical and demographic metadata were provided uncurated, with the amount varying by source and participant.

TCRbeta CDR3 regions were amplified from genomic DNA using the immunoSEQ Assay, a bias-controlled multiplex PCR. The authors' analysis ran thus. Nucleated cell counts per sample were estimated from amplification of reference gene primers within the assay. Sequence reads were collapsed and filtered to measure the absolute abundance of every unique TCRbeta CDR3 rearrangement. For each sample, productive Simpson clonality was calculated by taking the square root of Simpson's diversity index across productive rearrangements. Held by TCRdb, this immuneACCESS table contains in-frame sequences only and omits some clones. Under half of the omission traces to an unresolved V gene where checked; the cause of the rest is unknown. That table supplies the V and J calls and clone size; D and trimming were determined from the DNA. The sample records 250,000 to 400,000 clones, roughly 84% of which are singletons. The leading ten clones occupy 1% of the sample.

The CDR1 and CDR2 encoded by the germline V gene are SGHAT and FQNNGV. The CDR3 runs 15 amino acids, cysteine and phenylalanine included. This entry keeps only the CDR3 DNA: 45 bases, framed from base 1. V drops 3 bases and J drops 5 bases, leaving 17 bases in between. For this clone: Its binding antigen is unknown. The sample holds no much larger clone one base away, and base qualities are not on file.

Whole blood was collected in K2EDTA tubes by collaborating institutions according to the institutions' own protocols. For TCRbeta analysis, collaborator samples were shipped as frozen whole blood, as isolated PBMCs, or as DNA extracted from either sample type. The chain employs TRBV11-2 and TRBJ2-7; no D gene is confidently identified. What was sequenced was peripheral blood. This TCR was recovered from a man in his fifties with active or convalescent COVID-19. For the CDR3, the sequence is CASSLALHTYDEQYF. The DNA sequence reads TGTGCCAGCAGCTTGGCACTACATACTTACGACGAGCAGTACTTC.